Following are 27 T cell receptor beta chains from one sample sequenced in a study of control samples from healthy donors and cancer patients. Clones were read by immunoSEQ multiplex PCR, and TCRdb kept only the in-frame ones, dropping some. The data contain 150,000 to 200,000 clones, more than 80% of them singletons. Sequencing used blood. The receptors come from a man aged 25-45 years in good health.

Written as DNA, the CDR3 is TGTGCCACCAGCGGCCCGGGACAGATCATGAACACTGAAGCTTTCTTT. The encoded protein is CATSGPGQIMNTEAFF. The chain carries TRBV15 and TRBJ1-1; TRBD1 matches 7 bases. The CDR3 covers 16 residues. Germline assignment: CDR1 LNHNV and CDR2 YYDKDF (reference sequence). V was clipped by 5 bases and J by 0 bases; unmatched bases: 9.

The CDR3 loop reads CASSSWGTGSDTQYF. In DNA, the CDR3 is TGTGCCAGCAGCTCCTGGGGGACAGGGTCGGATACGCAGTATTTT. This chain connects TRBV9 to TRBJ2-3; TRBD1 aligns across 9 bases. Germline assignment: CDR1 SGDLS and CDR2 YYNGEE. There are 15 residues in the CDR3. With V trimmed by 4 bases and J by 6 bases, 9 bases remained unmatched. The full variable domain, rest sourced from reference TRBV9 and TRBJ2-3, is DSGVTQTPKHLITATGQRVTLRCSPRSGDLSVYWYQQSLDQGLQFLIQYYNGEERAKGNILERFSAQQFPDLHSELNLSSLELGDSALYFCASSSWGTGSDTQYFGPGTRLTVL.

V gene TRBV7-7 combines with J gene TRBJ2-7; D gene unclear. This CDR3 region has 13 residues. V was cut by 3 bases and J by 10 bases, with 16 bases left in between. CDR1 and CDR2 from the germline V gene are SSHAT and FNYEAQ (reference sequence). The CDR3 is CASSFYVDEEQYF. The DNA of the CDR3 is TGTGCCAGCAGCTTCTACGTAGACGAGGAACAGTACTTC.

The V and J genes are TRBV2 and TRBJ1-1, with a weak D call TRBD1 (5 bases). V was shortened by 8 bases and J by 3 bases, with 10 bases between the two germline ends. The CDR3 is 12 residues long. Germline CDR1 is SNHLY and CDR2 is FYNNEI. The CDR3 coding sequence is TGTGCCAGCCGGGGAGGGGACACTGAAGCTTTCTTT. Encoded protein: CASRGGDTEAFF.

The rearrangement joins TRBV4-3 to TRBJ2-3; tentative D call: TRBD1 (6 bases). V dropped 4 bases and J dropped 4 bases, with 21 bases sitting between them. Per the germline V gene, CDR1 is LGHNA and CDR2 is YSLEER. The CDR3 has 17 residues. CDR3 DNA sequence: TGCGCCAGCAGCCGAGAAGAACAGGGTGCCCCCGCAGATACGCAGTATTTT. Residues: CASSREEQGAPADTQYF.

The rearrangement uses TRBV30 and TRBJ1-4; no definite D call. The germline CDR1 and CDR2 sequences are GTSNPN and SVGIG (reference sequence). The ends were cut back, 3 bases at V and 8 bases at J, with 13 bases in the middle. There are 13 residues in the CDR3. The CDR3 region has the DNA TGTGCCTGGAGCCGCCACAGCTACGAAAAACTGTTTTTT. Translating it yields CAWSRHSYEKLFF.

The CDR3 DNA reads as TGTGCCAGCAGGACAGGGGGGAGGTCCTACAATGAGCAGTTCTTC. Translation gives CASRTGGRSYNEQFF. This rearrangement joins TRBV27 to TRBJ2-1; TRBD1 agrees at 9 bases. The ends lost 6 bases at V and 1 base at J; junction bases unmatched: 4. Germline V gene sequence: CDR1 MNHEY, CDR2 SMNVEV (reference sequence). The CDR3 runs 15 residues.

The chain couples TRBV3-1 (or the pseudogene TRBV3-2) to TRBJ2-1, with D tentatively TRBD1 (5 bases). The CDR3 contains 14 residues. Germline V gene lookup returns CDR1 LGHDT and CDR2 YNNKEL (reference sequence). Trimming cost V 5 bases and J 6 bases, with 14 bases left between them. CDR3 bases: TGTGCCAGCAGCTTCGACAGTGGGCGCAATGAGCAGTTCTTC. It specifies CASSFDSGRNEQFF.

This rearrangement joins TRBV7-9 to TRBJ1-1, with D tentatively TRBD1 (5 bases). Trimming left V 5 bases short and J 4 bases short, with 11 bases between. Germline V gives CDR1 SEHNR, CDR2 FQNEAQ (reference sequence). The CDR3 loop spans 13 amino acids. This CDR3 reads CASSQTGGTEAFF. The CDR3 DNA sequence: TGTGCCAGCAGCCAGACGGGGGGCACTGAAGCTTTCTTT.

The chain joins TRBV6-6 to TRBJ1-2; TRBD1 might be the D (6 bases). V lost 5 bases, J lost 4 bases, and 14 bases lay in between. Germline CDR1 reads MNHNY; CDR2 reads SVGAGI (reference sequence). The CDR3 has 14 amino acids. The CDR3 region is CASSHWSDSYGYTF. The DNA of the CDR3 is TGTGCCAGCAGTCACTGGTCGGACAGCTATGGCTACACCTTC.

This rearrangement joins TRBV9 to TRBJ1-1; a weak D match, TRBD1 (5 bases). The CDR3 is made up of 14 amino acids. The germline V gene has CDR1 SGDLS and CDR2 YYNGEE. With 4 bases removed from V and 0 bases from J, the gap between germline ends came to 10 bases. The CDR3 reads CASSRTPMNTEAFF. CDR3 nucleotide sequence: TGTGCCAGCAGCCGGACACCCATGAACACTGAAGCTTTCTTT.

The chain joins TRBV10-3 to TRBJ1-3; 7 bases are a match to TRBD1. The ends lost 4 bases at V and 0 bases at J; junction bases unmatched: 6. The germline CDR1 and CDR2 sequences are ENHRY and SYGVKD. This CDR3 contains 16 residues. CDR3 sequence: CAISGTGRRSGNTIYF. The CDR3 nucleotides read TGTGCCATCAGTGGGACAGGCCGCCGCTCTGGAAACACCATATATTTT.

Here the CDR3 DNA reads TGTGCCACCAGCAGAGGGGAAATAGGTGGCTACACCTTC. Translated: CATSRGEIGGYTF. The V call is TRBV15, the J call TRBJ1-2; D is ambiguous. V was cut by 1 base and J by 7 bases, with 10 bases left in between. From germline, CDR1 is LNHNV and CDR2 YYDKDF (reference sequence). This CDR3 is built from 13 residues.

The chain links TRBV2 to TRBJ2-1, with TRBD2 as a possible D gene (6 bases). The germline V gene has CDR1 SNHLY and CDR2 FYNNEI. The length of the CDR3 is 16 residues. V lost 6 bases and J 2 bases, leaving 17 bases between the germline ends. DNA of the CDR3: TGTGCCAGCAGCCTGCGGGGTGGGGTCACCTACAATGAGCAGTTCTTC. Translating it yields CASSLRGGVTYNEQFF.

The V call is TRBV10-3, the J call TRBJ1-2, with 8 bases fitting TRBD1. The CDR3 is 14 amino acids. Germline values: CDR1 ENHRY, CDR2 SYGVKD. After removal of 3 bases from V and 5 bases from J, the junction contained 5 bases not matched to a gene. CDR3 in DNA: TGTGCCATCAGTGAACAGACAGGGGAGTATGGCTACACCTTC. Translating gives CAISEQTGEYGYTF.

The V call is TRBV5-1, the J call TRBJ2-5, with a weak D call TRBD1 (5 bases). The CDR3 totals 15 residues. The germline V gene has CDR1 SGHRS and CDR2 YFSETQ. Trimming cost V 1 base and J 0 bases, with 10 bases left between them. As DNA, the CDR3 is TGCGCCAGCAGCTTGAAGAGACAGTACCAAGAGACCCAGTACTTC. It codes for CASSLKRQYQETQYF.

The CDR3 here is CASSKTGNQPQHF. CDR3 sequence (DNA): TGTGCCAGCAGCAAGACAGGGAATCAGCCCCAGCATTTT. The V gene is TRBV12-3 or TRBV12-4, the J gene TRBJ1-5, with 7 positions matching TRBD1. The CDR3 is made up of 13 amino acids. V dropped 6 bases and J dropped 4; count of bases not matched to a gene: 3.

CDR3 nucleotides: TGTGCCAGCAATGTACATCCCCACACCGGGGAGCTGTTTTTT. Its protein is CASNVHPHTGELFF. The J gene is TRBJ2-2, the V gene TRBV2, with D uncertain. The germline V and J ends were trimmed by 7 bases and 3 bases, with 12 bases remaining between them. Germline CDR1 is SNHLY and CDR2 is FYNNEI. The CDR3 is 14 amino acids.

V gene TRBV10-3 combines with J gene TRBJ2-1; D is perhaps TRBD1 or TRBD2 (5 bases each). V lost 5 bases and J 5 bases, leaving 16 bases between the germline ends. There are 15 residues in the CDR3. CDR1 is ENHRY and CDR2 is SYGVKD in the germline V gene. The CDR3 spells CAISPGPDLNNEQFF. In DNA, the CDR3 is TGTGCCATCAGTCCGGGGCCAGACCTTAACAATGAGCAGTTCTTC.

The V call is TRBV27, the J call TRBJ1-1, with a tentative D call TRBD1 (5 bases). Germline V gene sequence: CDR1 MNHEY, CDR2 SMNVEV (reference sequence). V lost 3 bases, J lost 8 bases, and 13 bases lay in between. CDR3 size: 13 residues. CDR3 coding DNA: TGTGCCAGCAGTTTTCAAGGGGCCCTAGAAGCTTTCTTT. Amino acid sequence: CASSFQGALEAFF.

The rearrangement links TRBV27 to TRBJ1-1, with 10 nucleotides matching TRBD1. The V segment lost 4 bases and the J segment 10 bases; nucleotides outside the gene matches: 12. Looked up from germline, CDR1 is MNHEY and CDR2 is SMNVEV (reference sequence). CDR3 size: 15 residues. In DNA form, the CDR3 reads TGTGCCAGCAGTTCGCCGGGACAGGGGATCAGGAGAGCTTTCTTT. Amino acids: CASSSPGQGIRRAFF.

The rearrangement links TRBV5-4 to TRBJ1-1, with TRBD1 matching 8 bases. The V and J ends lost 4 bases and 1 base, in that order; junction bases with no gene match: 3. This CDR3 is built from 14 residues. From germline, CDR1 is SGHNT and CDR2 YYREEE (reference sequence). In nucleotides, the CDR3 is TGTGCCAGCAGCGGGGGACAGGAGAACACTGAAGCTTTCTTT. This translates into CASSGGQENTEAFF.

V is TRBV7-6 and J is TRBJ1-5, with a tentative D call TRBD1 (5 bases). The V gene's germline CDR1 is SGHVS and CDR2 FNYEAQ. Trimming shortened V by 1 base and J by 6 bases, and 7 bases separated the two germline ends. This CDR3 has 13 amino acids. CDR3 sequence reads: CASSLGGGQPQHF. DNA of the CDR3: TGTGCCAGCAGCTTAGGGGGGGGTCAGCCCCAGCATTTT.

The chain employs TRBV27 and TRBJ2-7, with 8 bases lining up with TRBD1. The V and J ends lost 9 bases and 2 bases, in that order; junction bases with no gene match: 15. Germline CDR1 and CDR2: MNHEY and SMNVEV (reference sequence). This CDR3 spans 16 amino acids. CDR3 in DNA: TGTGCCAGTCAGCAAAAGTGGACAGGGCTTCCCTACGAGCAGTACTTC. This sequence encodes CASQQKWTGLPYEQYF.

The chain is built from TRBV6-2 or TRBV6-3 and TRBJ1-5, with 8 bases identical to TRBD1. Losses at the gene ends were 5 bases for V and 4 bases for J; bases not matched to a gene: 7. The germline gives CDR1 MNHEY, CDR2 SVGEGT. The CDR3 loop spans 15 amino acids. The CDR3 sequence: CASSPDRAGNQPQHF. The CDR3 DNA reads TGTGCCAGCAGTCCGGACAGGGCAGGAAATCAGCCCCAGCATTTT.

The chain employs TRBV30 and TRBJ1-1; D is ambiguous. V was pared by 2 bases and J by 1 base, with 14 bases between. Germline assignment: CDR1 GTSNPN and CDR2 SVGIG (reference sequence). This CDR3 has 15 amino acids. The CDR3 bases are TGTGCCTGGAGTCCCCGGACTGGGAAGAACACTGAAGCTTTCTTT. Translated: CAWSPRTGKNTEAFF.

The chain recombines TRBV5-6 with TRBJ2-1, with TRBD2 matching over 10 bases. Germline V gene data show CDR1 as SGHDT and CDR2 as YYEEEE. The CDR3 runs to 17 residues. Trimming cost V 4 bases and J 8 bases; bases outside gene matches: 15. CDR3 loop: CASSASRLAGGFHEQFF. The CDR3, as DNA: TGTGCCAGCAGCGCTAGCAGGTTAGCGGGGGGTTTTCATGAGCAGTTCTTC.